One sample yielded the 23 T cell receptor beta chains listed below, sequenced in a study of cytomegalovirus exposure and HLA in healthy donors. Amplification used 60 Vbeta primers and 13 Jbeta primers. Clones were read by immunoSEQ multiplex PCR, and TCRdb kept only the in-frame ones, dropping some. The sample includes 110,000 or so clones, over 80% of them seen just once. Material for sequencing was PBMCs. These receptors were obtained from a young man in good health and CMV-seropositive.

V usage is TRBV19 and J usage is TRBJ1-5; the match to TRBD1 covers 10 bases. Germline CDR1 is LNHDA and CDR2 is SQIVND (reference sequence). V trimming: 7 bases; J trimming: 1 base; junction bases outside the gene matches: 7. CDR3 length equals 16 residues. The CDR3 bases are TGTGCCAGTACCGAGGGACAGGGGCGGAGCAATCAGCCCCAGCATTTT. Its protein is CASTEGQGRSNQPQHF.

The V and J genes are TRBV12-5 and TRBJ1-1; unclear D gene. The CDR3 runs 13 residues. Germline lookup yields CDR1 LGHNT and CDR2 FRNRAP. V lost 2 bases to trimming and J lost 4 bases, with 8 bases between them. The CDR3 DNA reads TGTGCTAGTGGTTTGTATGGCAGCACTGAAGCTTTCTTT. Amino acids: CASGLYGSTEAFF.

The J gene is TRBJ1-1, the V gene TRBV10-3, with 7 positions matching TRBD1. J lost 4 bases, V lost 5 bases, and 7 bases had no gene match. The CDR3 length is 14 residues. The germline gives CDR1 ENHRY, CDR2 SYGVKD. The CDR3 loop reads CAISLRGLGTEAFF. The CDR3 DNA reads as TGTGCCATCAGTCTGAGGGGGCTTGGCACTGAAGCTTTCTTT.

The V and J genes are TRBV15 and TRBJ1-1; possibly TRBD1 for D (6 bases). Germline V CDR1 and CDR2: LNHNV, YYDKDF (reference sequence). The CDR3 is 15 amino acids. V was trimmed by 0 bases and J by 6 bases, leaving 14 bases between them. CDR3 nucleotide sequence: TGTGCCACCAGCAGAGACAGACAGGTTGGGGCTGAAGCTTTCTTT. The encoded protein is CATSRDRQVGAEAFF.

The chain employs TRBV7-9 and TRBJ2-1; 11 bases align to TRBD2. Looked up from germline, CDR1 is SEHNR and CDR2 is FQNEAQ (reference sequence). V shed 2 bases and J 4 bases; nucleotides not matched to a gene: 10. CDR3 length: 18 amino acids. CDR3 sequence reads: CASSLPYRLAGRYNEQFF. The CDR3 DNA follows: TGTGCCAGCAGCTTACCCTACAGACTAGCGGGGAGGTACAATGAGCAGTTCTTC. The complete variable domain, with remaining parts taken from reference TRBV7-9 and TRBJ2-1, reads DTGVSQNPRHKITKRGQNVTFRCDPISEHNRLYWYRQTLGQGPEFLTYFQNEAQLEKSRLLSDRFSAERPKGSFSTLEIQRTEQGDSAMYLCASSLPYRLAGRYNEQFFGPGTRLTVL.

V gene TRBV28 combines with J gene TRBJ1-5; D might be TRBD1 (6 bases). The CDR3 loop spans 17 amino acids. Germline CDR1 and CDR2: MDHEN and SYDVKM. V was shortened by 2 bases and J by 6 bases, with 20 bases between the two germline ends. The CDR3 region has the DNA TGTGCCAGCAGTTTAACTGGGGGCGGGGGGAGAGGTCAGCCCCAGCATTTT. Translation gives CASSLTGGGGRGQPQHF. The full variable domain, rest sourced from reference TRBV28 and TRBJ1-5, is DVKVTQSSRYLVKRTGEKVFLECVQDMDHENMFWYRQDPGLGLRLIYFSYDVKMKEKGDIPEGYSVSREKKERFSLILESASTNQTSMYLCASSLTGGGGRGQPQHFGDGTRLSIL.

This rearrangement joins TRBV5-1 to TRBJ2-5, with TRBD2 identical over 8 bases. The V and J ends lost 0 bases and 2 bases, in that order; junction bases with no gene match: 6. Germline V lookup: CDR1 SGHRS, CDR2 YFSETQ. The CDR3 is 16 residues long. The CDR3 here is CASSLAGGGRQETQYF. In DNA, the CDR3 is TGCGCCAGCAGCTTGGCCGGGGGGGGACGACAAGAGACCCAGTACTTC.

The chain links TRBV19 to TRBJ1-1, with D tentatively TRBD1 (5 bases). The germline V and J ends were trimmed by 5 bases and 4 bases, with 17 bases remaining between them. The CDR3 loop spans 15 amino acids. Germline lookup yields CDR1 LNHDA and CDR2 SQIVND (reference sequence). The CDR3 DNA is TGTGCCAGTAGTCCCAGGACCGGAAGGGGCACTGAAGCTTTCTTT. Protein product: CASSPRTGRGTEAFF.

The chain combines TRBV2 with TRBJ1-1, with no clear D. V was shortened by 2 bases and J by 11 bases, with 15 bases between the two germline ends. The CDR3 is 13 amino acids. CDR1 is SNHLY, CDR2 FYNNEI, per germline. The CDR3 DNA is TGTGCCAGCAGTGAAATAGCGGCCGCCGCGGCTTTCTTT. The encoded protein is CASSEIAAAAAFF.

The J gene is TRBJ1-2, the V gene TRBV11-2; possibly TRBD1 for D (5 bases). This CDR3 has 13 amino acids. V lost 3 bases and J lost 3, with 8 bases in between. The germline V gene encodes CDR1 SGHAT and CDR2 FQNNGV. The CDR3 spells CASSFGGDYGYTF. CDR3 bases: TGTGCCAGCAGCTTCGGAGGGGACTATGGCTACACCTTC.

The chain employs TRBV28 and TRBJ1-2, with D perhaps matching TRBD1 (6 bases). Germline V gives CDR1 MDHEN, CDR2 SYDVKM. V lost 6 bases and J lost 3, with 11 bases in between. The CDR3 is made up of 13 amino acids. CDR3 amino acids: CASREQGDYGYTF. CDR3 in DNA: TGTGCCAGCAGAGAACAGGGTGACTATGGCTACACCTTC.

The chain recombines TRBV7-2 with TRBJ1-5; the match to TRBD1 covers 8 bases. The J segment lost 4 bases and the V segment lost 5 bases, leaving 13 bases of the junction unmatched. The CDR3 length is 17 residues. From germline, CDR1 is SGHTA and CDR2 FQGNSA. CDR3 bases: TGTGCCAGCAGCCTACACGGACAGGGTGGCGAAAATCAGCCCCAGCATTTT. The encoded protein is CASSLHGQGGENQPQHF.

The chain has TRBV4-1 and TRBJ1-2; no reliable D call. V gave up 1 base and J gave up 4 bases, with 13 bases separating them. Germline assignment: CDR1 MGHRA and CDR2 YSYEKL. The CDR3 length is 15 residues. The CDR3 spells CASSQGGQSTYGYTF. The CDR3 DNA reads TGCGCCAGCAGCCAAGGAGGGCAGTCCACCTATGGCTACACCTTC.

The chain uses TRBV30 and TRBJ2-7; no clear D gene. Trimming took off 0 bases at V and 4 bases at J, with 7 bases between the two ends. The germline V gene encodes CDR1 GTSNPN and CDR2 SVGIG (reference sequence). CDR3 size: 12 residues. The CDR3 sequence: CAWSVKPYEQYF. The DNA for the CDR3 is TGTGCCTGGAGTGTTAAGCCATACGAGCAGTACTTC.

The rearrangement uses TRBV5-1 and TRBJ1-1; D is ambiguous. Germline-derived CDR1 and CDR2 are SGHRS and YFSETQ. Between the trimmed V and J ends, which lost 0 bases and 2 bases, there was a span of 8 bases. The CDR3 contains 14 residues. CDR3 in amino acids: CASSLGASNTEAFF. As DNA, the CDR3 is TGCGCCAGCAGCTTGGGGGCGTCCAACACTGAAGCTTTCTTT.

This clone appeared once. The chain uses TRBV6-5 and TRBJ2-1; D is unclear. CDR3 length: 11 residues. Germline CDR1 reads MNHEY; CDR2 reads SVGAGI. V dropped 4 bases and J dropped 9 bases, with 7 bases sitting between them. The chain's CDR3 is CASSSRFEQFF. The CDR3 coding sequence is TGTGCCAGCAGTTCTAGATTTGAGCAGTTCTTC.

The rearrangement links TRBV18 to TRBJ1-5; the D gene is possibly TRBD1 (5 bases). With 2 bases removed from V and 5 bases from J, the gap between germline ends came to 16 bases. The CDR3 extends over 16 amino acids. The germline V gene has CDR1 KGHSH and CDR2 LQKENI. The CDR3 sequence is CASSPLLAAGDQPQHF. As DNA, the CDR3 is TGTGCCAGCTCACCATTATTGGCGGCGGGGGATCAGCCCCAGCATTTT.

This clone was counted a single time. The chain couples TRBV5-1 to TRBJ2-7, with D possibly matching TRBD1 (7 bases). Trimming pared 6 bases from V and 5 bases from J, leaving 15 bases between. This CDR3 spans 13 amino acids. CDR1 is SGHRS and CDR2 is YFSETQ in the germline V gene. The CDR3 DNA follows: TGCGCCAGCACCCCAGGGGGGATCCACGAGCAGTACTTC. Its translation is CASTPGGIHEQYF.

The V and J genes are TRBV2 and TRBJ2-2; D gene uncertain. V was shortened by 6 bases and J by 2 bases, with 10 bases between the two germline ends. CDR3 size: 14 residues. Germline CDR1 SNHLY, CDR2 FYNNEI. The CDR3 coding sequence is TGTGCCAGCAGGAACTTTCTAAACACCGGGGAGCTGTTTTTT. This codes for CASRNFLNTGELFF.

This chain uses TRBV29-1 with TRBJ1-5; TRBD1 matches 7 bases. Per the germline V gene, CDR1 is SQVTM and CDR2 is ANQGSEA. The trim removed 7 bases at V and 6 bases at J, leaving 9 bases unmatched. This CDR3 spans 13 amino acids. The CDR3 coding sequence is TGCAGCGCCCGTCAGGGGGGAAGTCAGCCCCAGCATTTT. It yields the protein CSARQGGSQPQHF.

This clone was found a few times. The J gene is TRBJ1-5, the V gene TRBV4-1; 9 bases map to TRBD1. This CDR3 is 15 amino acids long. V was pared by 1 base and J by 8 bases, with 6 bases of the junction left unmatched. The germline V gene has CDR1 MGHRA and CDR2 YSYEKL. CDR3 in DNA: TGCGCCAGCAGCCAAGTCCAGACAGGGGGGGAGCCCCAGCATTTT. Protein sequence: CASSQVQTGGEPQHF.

This chain links TRBV7-3 with TRBJ1-5; D is ambiguous. V was pared by 3 bases and J by 3 bases, with 12 bases between. Germline V gene lookup returns CDR1 SGHTA and CDR2 FQGTGA. The CDR3 covers 15 residues. The CDR3 coding sequence is TGTGCCAGCAGCTTGTCCGGGTTAGTCAATCAGCCCCAGCATTTT. The encoded protein is CASSLSGLVNQPQHF.

Details on this clone: Its ends do not fully match the called genes, so a read error is possible. The chain carries TRBV7-7 and TRBJ1-2, with 10 bases aligning to TRBD1. Germline assignment: CDR1 SSHAT and CDR2 FNYEAQ (reference sequence). The CDR3 runs to 13 residues. CDR3 sequence reads: CASSPGQGGGYTF. The CDR3 nucleotides are TGTGCTAGCAGCCCTGGACAGGGGGGAGGCTACACCTTC.